The entry below gives a single TCR beta chain sequence along with its context. This CDR3 contains 14 residues. V was pared by 5 bases and J by 2 bases, with 12 bases between. In germline, CDR1 is MNHEY, CDR2 SVGAGI. Time point meaning: blood 4 weeks post-SBRT, at nephrectomy. The sample's treatment: 15 Gy SBRT to primary tumor, nephrectomy 4 weeks later. This sample stems from a study of radiation and T cells in renal cell carcinoma. The data were produced by immunoSEQ multiplex PCR, yet TCRdb's version contains in-frame clones alone and is incomplete. The sample lists roughly 64,000 clones, 65% to 80% seen once, with about 6.8% in the top ten.

This clonotype was sampled from a man between 60 and 70 years old with renal cell carcinoma. Sequenced here: blood, sampled from a patient whose treatment included radiotherapy and nephrectomy. The gene calls are TRBV6-5 and TRBJ2-5; the D is unclear. The CDR3 DNA follows: TGTGCCAGCAGTCCTTTTTCTAATCAAGAGACCCAGTACTTC. Its protein is CASSPFSNQETQYF.